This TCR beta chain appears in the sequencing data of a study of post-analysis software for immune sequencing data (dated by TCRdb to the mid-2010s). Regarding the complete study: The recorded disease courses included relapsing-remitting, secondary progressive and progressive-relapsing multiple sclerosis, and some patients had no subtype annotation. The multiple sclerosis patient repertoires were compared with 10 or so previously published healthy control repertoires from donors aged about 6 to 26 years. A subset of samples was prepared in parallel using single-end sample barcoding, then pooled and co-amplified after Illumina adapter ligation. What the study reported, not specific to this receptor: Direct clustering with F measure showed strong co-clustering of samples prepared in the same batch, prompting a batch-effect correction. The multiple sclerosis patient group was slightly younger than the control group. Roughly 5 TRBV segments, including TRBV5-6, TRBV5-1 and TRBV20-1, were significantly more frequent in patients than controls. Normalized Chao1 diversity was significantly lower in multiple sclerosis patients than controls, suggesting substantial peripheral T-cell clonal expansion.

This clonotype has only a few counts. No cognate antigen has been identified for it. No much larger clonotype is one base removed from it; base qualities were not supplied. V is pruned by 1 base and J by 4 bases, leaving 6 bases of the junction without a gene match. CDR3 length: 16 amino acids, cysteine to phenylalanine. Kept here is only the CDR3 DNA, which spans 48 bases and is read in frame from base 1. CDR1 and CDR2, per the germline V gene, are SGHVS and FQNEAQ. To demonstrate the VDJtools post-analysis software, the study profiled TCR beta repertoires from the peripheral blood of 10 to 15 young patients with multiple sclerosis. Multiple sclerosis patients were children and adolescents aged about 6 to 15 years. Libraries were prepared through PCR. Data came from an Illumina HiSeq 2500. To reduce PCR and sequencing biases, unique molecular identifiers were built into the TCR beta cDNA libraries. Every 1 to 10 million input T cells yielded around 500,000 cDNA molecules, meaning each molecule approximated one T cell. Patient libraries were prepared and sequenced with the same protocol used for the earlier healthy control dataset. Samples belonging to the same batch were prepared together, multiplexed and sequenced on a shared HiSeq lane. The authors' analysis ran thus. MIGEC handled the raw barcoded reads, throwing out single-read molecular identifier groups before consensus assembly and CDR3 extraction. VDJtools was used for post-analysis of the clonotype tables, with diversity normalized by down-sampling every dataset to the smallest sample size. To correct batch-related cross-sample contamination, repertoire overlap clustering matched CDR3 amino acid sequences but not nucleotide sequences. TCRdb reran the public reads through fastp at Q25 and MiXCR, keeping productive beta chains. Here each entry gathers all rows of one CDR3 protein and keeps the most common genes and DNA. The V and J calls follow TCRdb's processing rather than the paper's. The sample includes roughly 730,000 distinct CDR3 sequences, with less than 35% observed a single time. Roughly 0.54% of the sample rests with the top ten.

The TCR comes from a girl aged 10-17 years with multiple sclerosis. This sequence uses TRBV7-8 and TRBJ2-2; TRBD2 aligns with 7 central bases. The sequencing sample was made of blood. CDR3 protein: CASSLGPGRTTGELFF. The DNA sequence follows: TGTGCCAGCAGCTTAGGTCCCGGGAGGACCACCGGGGAGCTGTTTTTT.